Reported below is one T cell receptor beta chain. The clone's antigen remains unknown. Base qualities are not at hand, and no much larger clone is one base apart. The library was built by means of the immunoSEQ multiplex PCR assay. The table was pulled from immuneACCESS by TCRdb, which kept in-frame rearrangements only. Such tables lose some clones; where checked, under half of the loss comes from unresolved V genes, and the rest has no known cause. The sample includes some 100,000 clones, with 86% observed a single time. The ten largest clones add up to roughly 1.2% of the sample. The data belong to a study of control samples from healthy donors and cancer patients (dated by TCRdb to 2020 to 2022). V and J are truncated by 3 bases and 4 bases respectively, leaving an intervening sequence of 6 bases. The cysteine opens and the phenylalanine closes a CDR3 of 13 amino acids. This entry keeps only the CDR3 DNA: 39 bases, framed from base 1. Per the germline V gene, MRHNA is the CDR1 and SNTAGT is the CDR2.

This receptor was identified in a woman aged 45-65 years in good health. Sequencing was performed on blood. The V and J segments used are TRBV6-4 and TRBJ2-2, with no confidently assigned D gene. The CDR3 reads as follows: CASSETGTGELFF. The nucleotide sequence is TGTGCCAGCAGTGAGACGGGCACCGGGGAGCTGTTTTTT.